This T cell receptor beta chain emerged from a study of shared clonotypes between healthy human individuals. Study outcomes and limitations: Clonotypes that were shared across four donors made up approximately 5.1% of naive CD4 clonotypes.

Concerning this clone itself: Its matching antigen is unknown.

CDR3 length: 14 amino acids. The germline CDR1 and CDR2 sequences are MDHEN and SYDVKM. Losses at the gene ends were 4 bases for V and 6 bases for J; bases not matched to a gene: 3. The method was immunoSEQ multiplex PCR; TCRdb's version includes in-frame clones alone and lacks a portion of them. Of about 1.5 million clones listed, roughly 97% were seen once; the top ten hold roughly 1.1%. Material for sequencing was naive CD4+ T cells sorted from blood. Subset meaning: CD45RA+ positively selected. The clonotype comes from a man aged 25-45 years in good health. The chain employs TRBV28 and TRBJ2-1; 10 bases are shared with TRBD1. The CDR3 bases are TGTGCCAGCAGTTCGGGACAGGGGTTCAATGAGCAGTTCTTC. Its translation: CASSSGQGFNEQFF.